These T cell receptor beta chains were read from a single sample in a study of blood T cell repertoires in COVID-19. Using immunoSEQ multiplex PCR, the repertoire was profiled, and TCRdb retains in-frame clones only, with some absent. The table has some 150,000 clones, 70% to 90% seen once. Sequenced sample: peripheral blood. These receptors were taken from a human donor with acute or convalescent COVID-19. The donor label of this sample is uncertain. The CDR3 runs from the conserved cysteine through the conserved F or W. Each record gives: clone size, V gene, CDR3 protein. Some rows have no size entry. The others give once, few or many, or a class for an expanded clone.

once,TRBV6-5,CASRVTRAGNTIYF
once,TRBV9,CASSVAVAEETQYF
-,TRBV9,CASSVLTGNTEAFF
once,TRBV4-3,CASSQDPSRASYTF
few,TRBV9,CASSVEGHNQPQHF
-,TRBV3-1/TRBV3-2,CASSQPHFPGTDTQYF
-,TRBV2,CASRPGQGYSPLHF
-,TRBV12-5,CASGLTGTSGSNEQFF
-,TRBV21-1,CASGTDRQRTQYF
-,TRBV19,CASSIERGPNEQFF
-,TRBV3-1/TRBV3-2,CASSSGDRGYNEQFF
-,TRBV11-2,CASSPTGGSTEAFF
once,TRBV11-3,CASSLGVGVRHNEQFF
-,TRBV30,CAWSPGRGHGNTIYF
-,TRBV6-1,CASSESHSGRSYNEQFF